There are many counts of the clone carrying this T cell receptor beta chain. The antigen is undetermined. The sample belongs to a study of response to subunit inactivated influenza vaccine. The germline V gene encodes CDR1 LGHNA and CDR2 YNFKEQ. CDR3 length: 16 residues. Deletions cut 4 bases from V and 4 bases from J, with 17 bases between. TCRdb itself ran the RT-PCR reads through MiXCR, one entry per CDR3 protein. The sample yields 200,000 to 300,000 distinct CDR3 sequences, 9.5% to 15% seen once. Broader study findings: Researchers suggested that each seasonal influenza vaccination recruits few new T cells.

The TCR sequence derives from a man aged 45 to 65 who received an inactivated influenza vaccine. Source: non-naive T cells sorted from PBMCs, taken around 14 days before vaccination. V is TRBV4-2 and J is TRBJ2-1; D possibly uses TRBD1 or TRBD2 (7 bases each). The CDR3 nucleotides read TGTGCCAGCAGCCGGGAGGGACAGCAGAAATACAATGAGCAGTTCTTC. Protein product: CASSREGQQKYNEQFF.